A selection of T cell receptor beta chains follows, all from one sample in a study of blood T cell repertoires in COVID-19. Libraries were prepared by immunoSEQ multiplex PCR; TCRdb keeps only in-frame clonotypes and omits some of them. The data hold under 250,000 clones, with 70% to 90% observed a single time. Sample: peripheral blood. These receptors all come from a human donor in a cohort sampled during active COVID-19. Both conserved end residues are part of each CDR3. The D gene is left open where the match is weak. Where a row states a size, it is once, few, many or the class of an expanded clone; other rows omit it.

v_gene: TRBV27
abundance: NA
j_gene: TRBJ2-2
d_gene: TRBD1
CDR3aa: CASSSGGAANTGELFF
CDR3nt: TGTGCCAGCAGCTCAGGGGGCGCAGCGAACACCGGGGAGCTGTTTTTT

v_gene: TRBV7-2
abundance: NA
j_gene: TRBJ2-1
d_gene: TRBD1
CDR3aa: CASSPGTGVLERFF
CDR3nt: TGTGCCAGCAGCCCCGGGACAGGGGTTCTCGAAAGGTTCTTC

v_gene: TRBV9
abundance: NA
j_gene: TRBJ2-5
d_gene: NA
CDR3aa: CASSEGGAGGTQETQYF
CDR3nt: TGTGCCAGCAGCGAGGGAGGGGCAGGGGGCACCCAAGAGACCCAGTACTTC

v_gene: TRBV19
abundance: NA
j_gene: TRBJ1-4
d_gene: NA
CDR3aa: CASSSHRENEKLFF
CDR3nt: TGTGCCAGTAGTAGCCACAGGGAAAATGAAAAACTGTTTTTT

v_gene: TRBV7-9
abundance: few
j_gene: TRBJ1-2
d_gene: TRBD1
CDR3aa: CASSSPTGNYGYTF
CDR3nt: TGTGCCAGCAGCTCGCCGACAGGGAACTATGGCTACACCTTC

v_gene: TRBV19
abundance: NA
j_gene: TRBJ2-7
d_gene: TRBD2
CDR3aa: CASSSGSRYEQYF
CDR3nt: TGTGCCAGTAGTAGCGGGAGCCGCTACGAGCAGTACTTC

v_gene: TRBV15
abundance: NA
j_gene: TRBJ1-2
d_gene: NA
CDR3aa: CATSRDTLGSLGYTF
CDR3nt: TGTGCCACCAGCAGAGATACCCTGGGCAGCCTTGGCTACACCTTC

v_gene: TRBV7-2
abundance: NA
j_gene: TRBJ1-2
d_gene: TRBD1
CDR3aa: CASSAHRDSFYGYTF
CDR3nt: TGTGCCAGCAGCGCGCACCGGGACAGTTTTTATGGCTACACCTTC

v_gene: TRBV18
abundance: NA
j_gene: TRBJ2-5
d_gene: NA
CDR3aa: CASSPSVETQYF
CDR3nt: TGTGCCAGCTCACCTTCCGTGGAGACCCAGTACTTC

v_gene: TRBV6-6
abundance: NA
j_gene: TRBJ2-4
d_gene: NA
CDR3aa: CASSYSRVFKGNIQYF
CDR3nt: TGTGCCAGCAGTTACTCGCGGGTCTTCAAAGGAAACATTCAGTACTTC

v_gene: TRBV27
abundance: NA
j_gene: TRBJ1-3
d_gene: NA
CDR3aa: CASSFPRSYRAGNTIYF
CDR3nt: TGTGCCAGCAGTTTCCCCCGGTCTTACAGGGCTGGAAACACCATATATTTT

v_gene: TRBV9
abundance: NA
j_gene: TRBJ1-1
d_gene: NA
CDR3aa: CASSATGTLNTEAFF
CDR3nt: TGTGCCAGCAGCGCTACCGGGACATTGAACACTGAAGCTTTCTTT

v_gene: TRBV19
abundance: NA
j_gene: TRBJ2-6
d_gene: NA
CDR3aa: CASTGSGANVLTF
CDR3nt: TGTGCCAGTACCGGCTCTGGGGCCAACGTCCTGACTTTC

v_gene: TRBV19
abundance: NA
j_gene: TRBJ2-3
d_gene: TRBD1
CDR3aa: CASSPSTGGLSTDTQYF
CDR3nt: TGTGCCAGTAGCCCTTCCACAGGGGGATTATCCACAGATACGCAGTATTTT

v_gene: TRBV7-9
abundance: NA
j_gene: TRBJ1-4
d_gene: NA
CDR3aa: CASSLGGRGELFF
CDR3nt: TGTGCCAGCAGCTTAGGCGGGAGAGGGGAACTGTTTTTT

v_gene: TRBV6-2/TRBV6-3
abundance: NA
j_gene: TRBJ1-5
d_gene: NA
CDR3aa: CASSRPQTWEGGNQPQHF
CDR3nt: TGTGCCAGCAGTAGACCTCAGACCTGGGAGGGGGGCAATCAGCCCCAGCATTTT

v_gene: TRBV18
abundance: NA
j_gene: TRBJ1-1
d_gene: NA
CDR3aa: CASSPPNSRVKNTEAFF
CDR3nt: TGTGCCAGCTCACCACCGAATAGCCGGGTTAAGAACACTGAAGCTTTCTTT

v_gene: TRBV27
abundance: NA
j_gene: TRBJ1-1
d_gene: NA
CDR3aa: CASSLREGQEAAFF
CDR3nt: TGTGCCAGCAGCCTTCGGGAGGGGCAGGAGGCAGCTTTCTTT

v_gene: TRBV6-6
abundance: NA
j_gene: TRBJ1-1
d_gene: TRBD1
CDR3aa: CASSSGGERGTEAFF
CDR3nt: TGTGCCAGCAGTTCAGGGGGCGAAAGGGGCACTGAAGCTTTCTTT

v_gene: TRBV4-3
abundance: NA
j_gene: TRBJ2-3
d_gene: TRBD2
CDR3aa: CASSQDRKTGGPRDTQYF
CDR3nt: TGCGCCAGCAGCCAAGATCGTAAGACGGGGGGGCCTAGGGATACGCAGTATTTT

v_gene: TRBV11-2
abundance: NA
j_gene: TRBJ2-5
d_gene: TRBD1
CDR3aa: CASSLAGQGLETQYF
CDR3nt: TGTGCCAGCAGCTTAGCAGGACAGGGTCTGGAGACCCAGTACTTC

v_gene: TRBV11-3
abundance: few
j_gene: TRBJ1-1
d_gene: NA
CDR3aa: CASSLEEGGNTEAFF
CDR3nt: TGTGCCAGCAGCTTAGAAGAGGGAGGGAACACTGAAGCTTTCTTT

v_gene: TRBV6-2/TRBV6-3
abundance: few
j_gene: TRBJ1-2
d_gene: TRBD1
CDR3aa: CASSPDLNRGYGYTF
CDR3nt: TGTGCCAGCAGTCCCGACCTCAACAGGGGCTATGGCTACACCTTC

v_gene: TRBV3-1/TRBV3-2
abundance: NA
j_gene: TRBJ1-2
d_gene: NA
CDR3aa: CASSQDSWRGRYGYTF
CDR3nt: TGTGCCAGCAGCCAAGATAGTTGGCGGGGGCGCTATGGCTACACCTTC

v_gene: TRBV28
abundance: once
j_gene: TRBJ1-2
d_gene: NA
CDR3aa: CASGSGTYYGYTF
CDR3nt: TGTGCCAGCGGCTCCGGGACATACTATGGCTACACCTTC

v_gene: TRBV30
abundance: NA
j_gene: TRBJ1-5
d_gene: TRBD1
CDR3aa: CASRGQGGFQPQHF
CDR3nt: TGTGCCAGCCGGGGACAGGGGGGGTTTCAGCCCCAGCATTTT

v_gene: TRBV3-1/TRBV3-2
abundance: NA
j_gene: TRBJ2-7
d_gene: NA
CDR3aa: CASSQTGLSYEQYF
CDR3nt: TGTGCCAGCAGCCAAACGGGACTCTCCTACGAGCAGTACTTC

v_gene: TRBV28
abundance: NA
j_gene: TRBJ2-2
d_gene: NA
CDR3aa: CASRPTTRGTGELFF
CDR3nt: TGTGCCAGCAGACCGACTACCCGCGGCACCGGGGAGCTGTTTTTT

v_gene: TRBV2
abundance: NA
j_gene: TRBJ2-7
d_gene: TRBD2
CDR3aa: CASSASAGVNSYEQYF
CDR3nt: TGTGCCAGCAGTGCATCAGCGGGAGTGAACTCCTACGAGCAGTACTTC

v_gene: TRBV11-3
abundance: NA
j_gene: TRBJ2-3
d_gene: NA
CDR3aa: CASSPQAGYEPDTQYF
CDR3nt: TGTGCCAGCAGCCCTCAGGCAGGATACGAGCCAGATACGCAGTATTTT

v_gene: TRBV14
abundance: NA
j_gene: TRBJ1-4
d_gene: TRBD1
CDR3aa: CASSPDRGRFEKLFF
CDR3nt: TGTGCCAGCAGCCCCGACAGGGGGAGGTTTGAAAAACTGTTTTTT

v_gene: TRBV7-9
abundance: NA
j_gene: TRBJ1-6
d_gene: NA
CDR3aa: CASSLAHTPNSPLHF
CDR3nt: TGTGCCAGCAGCTTAGCACATACGCCAAATTCACCCCTCCACTTT

v_gene: TRBV28
abundance: NA
j_gene: TRBJ2-7
d_gene: NA
CDR3aa: CASSLGGVPYEQYF
CDR3nt: TGTGCCAGCAGTTTAGGCGGGGTACCCTACGAGCAGTACTTC

v_gene: TRBV7-9
abundance: NA
j_gene: TRBJ1-4
d_gene: NA
CDR3aa: CASSLVNSANEKLFF
CDR3nt: TGTGCCAGCAGCTTAGTAAACTCCGCAAATGAAAAACTGTTTTTT

v_gene: TRBV7-9
abundance: NA
j_gene: TRBJ2-1
d_gene: TRBD2
CDR3aa: CASSTTGLAGALNEQFF
CDR3nt: TGTGCCAGCAGCACCACGGGACTAGCGGGGGCTCTCAATGAGCAGTTCTTC

v_gene: TRBV4-2
abundance: few
j_gene: TRBJ1-6
d_gene: TRBD1
CDR3aa: CASSQDLPRQGNSPLHF
CDR3nt: TGTGCCAGCAGCCAAGATCTCCCCCGACAGGGTAATTCACCCCTCCACTTT

v_gene: TRBV7-8
abundance: NA
j_gene: TRBJ2-7
d_gene: TRBD1
CDR3aa: CASSRPGQPYEQYF
CDR3nt: TGTGCCAGCAGCCGTCCGGGACAGCCCTACGAGCAGTACTTC

v_gene: TRBV2
abundance: NA
j_gene: TRBJ1-5
d_gene: TRBD1
CDR3aa: CASSPGTGHNQPQHF
CDR3nt: TGTGCCAGCAGTCCCGGGACAGGGCACAATCAGCCCCAGCATTTT

v_gene: TRBV27
abundance: NA
j_gene: TRBJ2-1
d_gene: TRBD2
CDR3aa: CASSLPQGTSGGAHNEQFF
CDR3nt: TGTGCCAGCAGTTTACCCCAAGGGACTAGCGGGGGGGCTCACAATGAGCAGTTCTTC

v_gene: TRBV6-1
abundance: once
j_gene: TRBJ1-5
d_gene: TRBD1
CDR3aa: CASSEAFTGGQPQHF
CDR3nt: TGTGCCAGCAGTGAAGCCTTTACAGGGGGTCAGCCCCAGCATTTT

v_gene: TRBV4-3
abundance: NA
j_gene: TRBJ2-7
d_gene: TRBD2
CDR3aa: CASSRSGTSGGASYEQYF
CDR3nt: TGCGCCAGCAGCCGCTCCGGGACTAGCGGGGGGGCTTCCTACGAGCAGTACTTC

v_gene: TRBV5-5
abundance: NA
j_gene: TRBJ1-1
d_gene: NA
CDR3aa: CASSFDGGTEAFF
CDR3nt: TGTGCCAGCAGCTTCGACGGGGGAACTGAAGCTTTCTTT

v_gene: TRBV15
abundance: NA
j_gene: TRBJ1-2
d_gene: TRBD1
CDR3aa: CATSRGGQYYGYTF
CDR3nt: TGTGCCACCAGCAGAGGGGGACAGTACTATGGCTACACCTTC